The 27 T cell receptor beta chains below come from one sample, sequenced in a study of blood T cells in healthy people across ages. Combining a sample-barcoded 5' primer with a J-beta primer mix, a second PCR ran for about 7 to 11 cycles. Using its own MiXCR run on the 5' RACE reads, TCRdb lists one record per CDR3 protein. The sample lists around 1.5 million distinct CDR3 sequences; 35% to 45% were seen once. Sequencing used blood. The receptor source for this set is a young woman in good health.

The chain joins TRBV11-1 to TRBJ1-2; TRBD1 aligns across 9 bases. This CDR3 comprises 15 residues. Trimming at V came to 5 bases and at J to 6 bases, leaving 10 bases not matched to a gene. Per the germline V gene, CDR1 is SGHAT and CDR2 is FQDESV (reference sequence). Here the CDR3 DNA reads TGTGCCAGCAGCCCACGCGGGACAGGGAACAATGGCTACACCTTC. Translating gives CASSPRGTGNNGYTF.

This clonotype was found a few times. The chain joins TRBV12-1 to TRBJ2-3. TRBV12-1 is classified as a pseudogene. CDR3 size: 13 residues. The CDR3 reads CASEQAVTQLRYF. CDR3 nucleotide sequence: TGTGCCAGCGAGCAGGCCGTGACGCAACTTCGGTATTTT.

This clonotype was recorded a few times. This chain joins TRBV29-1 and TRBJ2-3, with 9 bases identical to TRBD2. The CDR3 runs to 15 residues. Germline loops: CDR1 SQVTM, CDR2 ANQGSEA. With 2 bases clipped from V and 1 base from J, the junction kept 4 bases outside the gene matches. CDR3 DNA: TGCAGCGTTGAATGGCTAGCGGGGCGCACAGATACGCAGTATTTT. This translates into CSVEWLAGRTDTQYF.

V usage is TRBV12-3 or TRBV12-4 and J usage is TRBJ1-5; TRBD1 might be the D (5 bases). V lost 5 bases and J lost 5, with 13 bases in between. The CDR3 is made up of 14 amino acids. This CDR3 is CASSPDRAYQPQHF. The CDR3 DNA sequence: TGTGCCAGCAGTCCTGACAGAGCCTATCAGCCCCAGCATTTT.

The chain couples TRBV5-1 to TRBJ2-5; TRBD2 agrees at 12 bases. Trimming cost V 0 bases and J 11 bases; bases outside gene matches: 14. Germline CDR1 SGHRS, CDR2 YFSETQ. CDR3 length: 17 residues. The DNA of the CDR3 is TGCGCCAGCAGCTTGGCCAAGTCTAGCGGGAGGGCCGATGAGCAGTACTTC. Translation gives CASSLAKSSGRADEQYF.

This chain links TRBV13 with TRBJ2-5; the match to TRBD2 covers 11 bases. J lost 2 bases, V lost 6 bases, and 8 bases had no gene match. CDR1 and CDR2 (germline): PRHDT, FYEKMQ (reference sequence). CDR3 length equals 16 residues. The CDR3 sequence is CASSHRLAGIQETQYF. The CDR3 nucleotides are TGTGCCAGCAGTCACAGACTAGCGGGGATACAAGAGACCCAGTACTTC. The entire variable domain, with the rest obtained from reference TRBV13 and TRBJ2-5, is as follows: AAGVIQSPRHLIKEKRETATLKCYPIPRHDTVYWYQQGPGQDPQFLISFYEKMQSDKGSIPDRFSAQQFSDYHSELNMSSLELGDSALYFCASSHRLAGIQETQYFGPGTRLLVL.

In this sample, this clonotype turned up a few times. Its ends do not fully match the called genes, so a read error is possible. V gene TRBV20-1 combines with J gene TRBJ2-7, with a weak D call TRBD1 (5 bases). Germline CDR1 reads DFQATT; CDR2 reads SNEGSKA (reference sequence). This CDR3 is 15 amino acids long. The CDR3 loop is CSARARGRAPYGQYF. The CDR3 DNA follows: TGCAGTGCTAGGGCCCGTGGCAGGGCCCCTTACGGGCAGTACTTC.

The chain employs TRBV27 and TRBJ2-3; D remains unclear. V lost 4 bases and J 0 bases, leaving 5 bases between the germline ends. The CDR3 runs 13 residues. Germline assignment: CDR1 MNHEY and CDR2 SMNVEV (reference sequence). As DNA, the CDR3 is TGTGCCAGCAGTTCGACTAGCACAGATACGCAGTATTTT. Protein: CASSSTSTDTQYF.

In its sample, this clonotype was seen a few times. The CDR3 coding sequence is TGCAGTGCTAGCAACAACCTGGGATCACCCCTCCACTTT. Encoded protein: CSASNNLGSPLHF. The chain carries TRBV20-1 and TRBJ1-6; D remains unclear. CDR1 DFQATT and CDR2 SNEGSKA come from the germline V gene (reference sequence). V was shortened by 3 bases and J by 10 bases, with 13 bases between the two germline ends. The CDR3 is 13 residues long.

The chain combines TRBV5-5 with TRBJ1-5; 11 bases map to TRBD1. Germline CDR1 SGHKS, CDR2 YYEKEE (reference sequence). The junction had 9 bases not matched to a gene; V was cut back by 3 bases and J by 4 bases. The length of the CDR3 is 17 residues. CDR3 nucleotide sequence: TGTGCCAGCAGCTCGTCATTGGACAGGGGGCCAAATCAGCCCCAGCATTTT. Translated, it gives CASSSSLDRGPNQPQHF.

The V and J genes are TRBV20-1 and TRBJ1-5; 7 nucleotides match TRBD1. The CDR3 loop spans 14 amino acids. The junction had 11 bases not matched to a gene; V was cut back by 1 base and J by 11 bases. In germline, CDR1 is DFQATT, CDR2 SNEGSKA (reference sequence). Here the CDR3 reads CSARAGTGAQAQHF. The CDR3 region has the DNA TGCAGTGCTAGAGCCGGAACAGGGGCACAGGCCCAGCATTTT.

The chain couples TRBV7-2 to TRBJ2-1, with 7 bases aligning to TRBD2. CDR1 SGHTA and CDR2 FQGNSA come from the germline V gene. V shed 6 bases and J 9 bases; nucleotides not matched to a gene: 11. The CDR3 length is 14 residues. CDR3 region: CASRTVGGESEQFF. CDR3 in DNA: TGTGCCAGCAGAACTGTGGGGGGGGAAAGTGAGCAGTTCTTC.

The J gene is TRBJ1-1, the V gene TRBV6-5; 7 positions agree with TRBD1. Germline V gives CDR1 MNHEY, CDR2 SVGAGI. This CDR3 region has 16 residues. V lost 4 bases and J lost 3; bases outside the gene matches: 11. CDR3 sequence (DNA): TGTGCCAGCAGTTTCACTCCCCAGGGGGAGGACACTGAAGCTTTCTTT. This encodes CASSFTPQGEDTEAFF.

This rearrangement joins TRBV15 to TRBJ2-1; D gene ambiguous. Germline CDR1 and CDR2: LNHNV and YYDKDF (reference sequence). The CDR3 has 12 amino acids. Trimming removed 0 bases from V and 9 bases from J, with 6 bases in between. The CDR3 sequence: CATSRDLAEQFF. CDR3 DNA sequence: TGTGCCACCAGCAGAGATTTGGCTGAGCAGTTCTTC. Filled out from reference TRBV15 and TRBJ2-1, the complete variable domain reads DAMVIQNPRYQVTQFGKPVTLSCSQTLNHNVMYWYQQKSSQAPKLLFHYYDKDFNNEADTPDNFQSRRPNTSFCFLDIRSPGLGDTAMYLCATSRDLAEQFFGPGTRLTVL.

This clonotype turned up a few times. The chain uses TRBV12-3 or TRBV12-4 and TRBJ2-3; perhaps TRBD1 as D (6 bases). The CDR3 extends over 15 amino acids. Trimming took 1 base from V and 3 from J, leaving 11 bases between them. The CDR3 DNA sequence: TGTGCCAGCAGTTTAGGCACAGGGCGGACAGATACGCAGTATTTT. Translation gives CASSLGTGRTDTQYF.

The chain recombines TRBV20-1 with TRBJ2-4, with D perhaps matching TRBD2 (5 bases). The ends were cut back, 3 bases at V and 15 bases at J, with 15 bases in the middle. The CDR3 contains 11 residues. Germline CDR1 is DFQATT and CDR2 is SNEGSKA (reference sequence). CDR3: CSARASGLGYF. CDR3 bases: TGCAGTGCTAGGGCCAGCGGACTGGGGTACTTC.

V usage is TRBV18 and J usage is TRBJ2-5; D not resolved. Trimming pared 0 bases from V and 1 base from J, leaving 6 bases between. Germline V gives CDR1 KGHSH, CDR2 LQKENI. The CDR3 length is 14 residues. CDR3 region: CASSPPVSQETQYF. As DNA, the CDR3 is TGTGCCAGCTCACCACCCGTGTCCCAAGAGACCCAGTACTTC.

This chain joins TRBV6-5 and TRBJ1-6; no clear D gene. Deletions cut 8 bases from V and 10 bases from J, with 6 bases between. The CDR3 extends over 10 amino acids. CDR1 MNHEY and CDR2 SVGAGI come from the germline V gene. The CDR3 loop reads CASGGSPLHF. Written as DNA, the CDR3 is TGTGCCAGCGGCGGATCACCCCTCCACTTT.

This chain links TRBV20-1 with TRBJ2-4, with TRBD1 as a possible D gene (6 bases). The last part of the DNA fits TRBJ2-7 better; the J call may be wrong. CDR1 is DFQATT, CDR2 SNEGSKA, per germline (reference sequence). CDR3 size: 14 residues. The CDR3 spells CSAPDRLKFDEQYF. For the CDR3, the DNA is TGCAGTGCCCCTGACAGGTTGAAGTTCGACGAGCAGTACTTC.

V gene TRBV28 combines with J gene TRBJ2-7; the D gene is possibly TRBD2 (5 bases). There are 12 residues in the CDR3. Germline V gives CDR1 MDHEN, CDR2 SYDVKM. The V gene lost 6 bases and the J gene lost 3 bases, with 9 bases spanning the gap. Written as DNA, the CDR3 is TGTGCCAGCAGCAAACGGGACTACGAGCAGTACTTC. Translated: CASSKRDYEQYF.

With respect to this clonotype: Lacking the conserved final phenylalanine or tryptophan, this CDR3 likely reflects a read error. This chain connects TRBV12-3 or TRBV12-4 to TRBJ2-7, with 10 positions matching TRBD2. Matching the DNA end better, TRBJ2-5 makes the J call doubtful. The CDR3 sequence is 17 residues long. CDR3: CASSLYASGGPLETQYS. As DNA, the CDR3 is TGTGCCAGCAGTTTATACGCTAGCGGGGGCCCTCTTGAGACCCAGTACTCC.

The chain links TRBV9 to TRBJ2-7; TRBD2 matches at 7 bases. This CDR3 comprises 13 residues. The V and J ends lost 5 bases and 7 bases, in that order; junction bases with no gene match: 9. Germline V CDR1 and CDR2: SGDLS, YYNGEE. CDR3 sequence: CASRTRTSNEQYF. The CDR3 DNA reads TGTGCCAGCAGGACTAGGACTAGTAATGAGCAGTACTTC.

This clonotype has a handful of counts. The CDR3 region is CASSLGAGVHNSPLHF. The CDR3 DNA follows: TGCGCCAGCAGCCTGGGGGCAGGGGTTCATAATTCACCCCTCCACTTT. This chain connects TRBV5-1 to TRBJ1-6; D may be TRBD1 (6 bases). Germline lookup yields CDR1 SGHRS and CDR2 YFSETQ. The CDR3 is made up of 16 amino acids. V lost 4 bases and J 5 bases, leaving 16 bases between the germline ends. Based on the CDR3 plus reference TRBV5-1 and TRBJ1-6, the full variable domain is KAGVTQTPRYLIKTRGQQVTLSCSPISGHRSVSWYQQTPGQGLQFLFEYFSETQRNKGNFPGRFSGRQFSNSRSEMNVSTLELGDSALYLCASSLGAGVHNSPLHFGNGTRLTVT.

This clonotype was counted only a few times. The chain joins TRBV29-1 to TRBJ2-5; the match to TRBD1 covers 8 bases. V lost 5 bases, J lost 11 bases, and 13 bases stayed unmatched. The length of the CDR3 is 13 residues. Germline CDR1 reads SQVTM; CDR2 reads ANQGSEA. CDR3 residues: CSVLTGGDNEQYF. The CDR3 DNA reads TGCAGCGTTCTTACAGGGGGAGATAATGAGCAGTACTTC.

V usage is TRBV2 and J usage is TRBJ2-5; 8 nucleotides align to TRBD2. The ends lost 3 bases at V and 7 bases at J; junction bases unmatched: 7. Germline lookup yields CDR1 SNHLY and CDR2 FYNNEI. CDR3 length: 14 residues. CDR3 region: CASSEGLSGGTQYF. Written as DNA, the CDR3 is TGTGCCAGCAGTGAGGGACTCAGCGGGGGGACCCAGTACTTC.

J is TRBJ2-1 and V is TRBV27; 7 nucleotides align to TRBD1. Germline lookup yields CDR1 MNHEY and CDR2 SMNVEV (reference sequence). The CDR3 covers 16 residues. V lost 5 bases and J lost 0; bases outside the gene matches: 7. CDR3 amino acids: CASSRQGLSSYNEQFF. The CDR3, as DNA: TGTGCCAGCAGTAGACAGGGCCTGAGCTCCTACAATGAGCAGTTCTTC.

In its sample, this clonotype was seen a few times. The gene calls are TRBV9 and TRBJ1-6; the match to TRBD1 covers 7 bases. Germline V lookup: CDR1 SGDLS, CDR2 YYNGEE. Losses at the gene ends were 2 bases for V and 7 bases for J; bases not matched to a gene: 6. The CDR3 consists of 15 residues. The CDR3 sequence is CASSVETGNNSPLHF. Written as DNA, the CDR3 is TGTGCCAGCAGCGTCGAGACAGGGAACAATTCACCCCTCCACTTT.